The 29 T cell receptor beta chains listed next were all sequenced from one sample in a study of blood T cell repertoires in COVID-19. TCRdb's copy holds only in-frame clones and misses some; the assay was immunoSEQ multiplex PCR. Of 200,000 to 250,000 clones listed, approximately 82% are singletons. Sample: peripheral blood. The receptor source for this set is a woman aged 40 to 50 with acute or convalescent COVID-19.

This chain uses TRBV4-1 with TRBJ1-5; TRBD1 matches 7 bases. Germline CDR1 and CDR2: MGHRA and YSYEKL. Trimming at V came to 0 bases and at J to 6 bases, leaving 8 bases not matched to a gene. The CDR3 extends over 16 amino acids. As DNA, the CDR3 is TGCGCCAGCAGCCAAGAGACGGGACAGTTCGGTCAGCCCCAGCATTTT. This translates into CASSQETGQFGQPQHF.

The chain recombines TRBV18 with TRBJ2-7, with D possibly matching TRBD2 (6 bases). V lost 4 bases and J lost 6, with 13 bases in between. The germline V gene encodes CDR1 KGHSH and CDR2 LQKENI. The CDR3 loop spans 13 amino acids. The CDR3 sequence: CASSQGLEGEQYF. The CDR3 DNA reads TGTGCCAGCTCACAGGGTTTGGAGGGCGAGCAGTACTTC.

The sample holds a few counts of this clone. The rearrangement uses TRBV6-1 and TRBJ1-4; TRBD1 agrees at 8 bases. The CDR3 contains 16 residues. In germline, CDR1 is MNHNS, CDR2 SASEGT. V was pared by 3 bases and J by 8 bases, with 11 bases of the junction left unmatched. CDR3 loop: CASSDTGGKGREKLFF. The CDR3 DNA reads TGTGCCAGCAGTGACACAGGGGGGAAGGGACGGGAAAAACTGTTTTTT.

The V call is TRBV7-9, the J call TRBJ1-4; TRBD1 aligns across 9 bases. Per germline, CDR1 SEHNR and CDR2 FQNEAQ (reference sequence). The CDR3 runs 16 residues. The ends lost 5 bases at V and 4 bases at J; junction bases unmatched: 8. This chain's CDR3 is CASSLGQGRSNEKLFF. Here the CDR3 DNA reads TGTGCCAGCAGCCTAGGACAGGGGCGTAGTAATGAAAAACTGTTTTTT. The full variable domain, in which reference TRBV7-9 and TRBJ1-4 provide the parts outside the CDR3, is DTGVSQNPRHKITKRGQNVTFRCDPISEHNRLYWYRQTLGQGPEFLTYFQNEAQLEKSRLLSDRFSAERPKGSFSTLEIQRTEQGDSAMYLCASSLGQGRSNEKLFFGSGTQLSVL.

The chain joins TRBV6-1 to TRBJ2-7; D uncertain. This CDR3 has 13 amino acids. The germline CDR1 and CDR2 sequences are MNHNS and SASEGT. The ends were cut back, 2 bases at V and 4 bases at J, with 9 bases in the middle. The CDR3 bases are TGTGCCAGCAGTGAACTACCTCCTTACGAGCAGTACTTC. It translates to CASSELPPYEQYF.

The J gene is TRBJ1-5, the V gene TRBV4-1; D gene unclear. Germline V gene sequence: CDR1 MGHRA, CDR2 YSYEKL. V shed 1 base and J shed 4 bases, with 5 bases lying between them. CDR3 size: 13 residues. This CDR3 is CASSQVSNQPQHF. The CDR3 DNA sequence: TGCGCCAGCAGCCAAGTCTCGAATCAGCCCCAGCATTTT.

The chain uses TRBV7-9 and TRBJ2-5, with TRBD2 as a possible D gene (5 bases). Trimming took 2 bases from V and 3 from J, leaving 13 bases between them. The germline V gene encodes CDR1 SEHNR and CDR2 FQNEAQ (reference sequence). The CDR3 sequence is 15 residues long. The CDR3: CASSLSGTTKETQYF. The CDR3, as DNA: TGTGCCAGCAGCTTAAGTGGTACGACTAAAGAGACCCAGTACTTC.

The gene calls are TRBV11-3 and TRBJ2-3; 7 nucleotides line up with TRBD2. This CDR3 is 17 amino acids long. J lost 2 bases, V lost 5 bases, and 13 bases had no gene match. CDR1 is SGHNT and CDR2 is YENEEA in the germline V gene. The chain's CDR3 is CASSPRARGNPTDTQYF. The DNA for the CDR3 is TGTGCCAGCAGCCCTAGAGCGCGGGGGAACCCCACAGATACGCAGTATTTT.

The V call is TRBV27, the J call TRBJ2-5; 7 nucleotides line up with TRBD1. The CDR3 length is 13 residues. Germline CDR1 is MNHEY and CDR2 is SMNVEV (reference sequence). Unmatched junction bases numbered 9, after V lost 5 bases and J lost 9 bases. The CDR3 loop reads CASSQKQGTSQYF. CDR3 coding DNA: TGTGCCAGCAGTCAGAAACAGGGGACGTCCCAGTACTTC.

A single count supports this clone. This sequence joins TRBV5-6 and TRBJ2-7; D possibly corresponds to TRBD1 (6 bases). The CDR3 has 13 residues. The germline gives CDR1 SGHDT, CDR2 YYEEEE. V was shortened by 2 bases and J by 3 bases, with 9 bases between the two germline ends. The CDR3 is CASSFLQGYEQYF. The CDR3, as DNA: TGTGCCAGCAGCTTTCTACAGGGCTACGAGCAGTACTTC. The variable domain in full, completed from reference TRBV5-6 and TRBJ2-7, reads DAGVTQSPTHLIKTRGQQVTLRCSPKSGHDTVSWYQQALGQGPQFIFQYYEEEERQRGNFPDRFSGHQFPNYSSELNVNALLLGDSALYLCASSFLQGYEQYFGPGTRLTVT.

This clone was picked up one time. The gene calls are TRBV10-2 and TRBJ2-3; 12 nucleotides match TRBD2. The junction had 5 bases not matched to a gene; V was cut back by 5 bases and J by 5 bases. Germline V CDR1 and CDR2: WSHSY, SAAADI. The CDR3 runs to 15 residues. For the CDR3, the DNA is TGCGCCAGCAGTCTAGCGGGGGGGCTAGGAGATACGCAGTATTTT. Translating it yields CASSLAGGLGDTQYF.

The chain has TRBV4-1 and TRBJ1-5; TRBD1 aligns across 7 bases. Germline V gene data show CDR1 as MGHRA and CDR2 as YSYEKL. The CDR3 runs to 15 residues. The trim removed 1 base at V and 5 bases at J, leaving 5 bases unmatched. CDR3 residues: CASSQGDREDQPQHF. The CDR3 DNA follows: TGCGCCAGCAGCCAAGGCGACAGGGAAGATCAGCCCCAGCATTTT.

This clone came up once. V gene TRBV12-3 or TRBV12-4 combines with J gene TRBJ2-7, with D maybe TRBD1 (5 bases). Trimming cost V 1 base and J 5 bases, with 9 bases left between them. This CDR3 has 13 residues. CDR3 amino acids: CASSLVVGDEQYF. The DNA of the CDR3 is TGTGCCAGCAGTTTAGTGGTAGGGGACGAGCAGTACTTC.

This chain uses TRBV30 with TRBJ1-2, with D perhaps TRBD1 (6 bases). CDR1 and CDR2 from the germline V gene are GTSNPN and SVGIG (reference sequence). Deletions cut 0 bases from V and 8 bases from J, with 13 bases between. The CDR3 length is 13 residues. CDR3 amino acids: CAWSVPDRRGYTF. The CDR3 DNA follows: TGTGCCTGGAGTGTTCCCGACAGGAGGGGCTACACCTTC. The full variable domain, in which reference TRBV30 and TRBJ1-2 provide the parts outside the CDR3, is SQTIHQWPATLVQPVGSPLSLECTVEGTSNPNLYWYRQAAGRGLQLLFYSVGIGQISSEVPQNLSASRPQDRQFILSSKKLLLSDSGFYLCAWSVPDRRGYTFGSGTRLTVV.

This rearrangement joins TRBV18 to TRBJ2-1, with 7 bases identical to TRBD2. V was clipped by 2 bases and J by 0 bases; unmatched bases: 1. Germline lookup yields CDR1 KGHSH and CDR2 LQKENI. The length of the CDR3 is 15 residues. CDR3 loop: CASSPGTTSYNEQFF. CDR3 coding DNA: TGTGCCAGCTCACCAGGGACTACCTCCTACAATGAGCAGTTCTTC. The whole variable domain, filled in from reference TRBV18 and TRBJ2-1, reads NAGVMQNPRHLVRRRGQEARLRCSPMKGHSHVYWYRQLPEEGLKFMVYLQKENIIDESGMPKERFSAEFPKEGPSILRIQQVVRGDSAAYFCASSPGTTSYNEQFFGPGTRLTVL.

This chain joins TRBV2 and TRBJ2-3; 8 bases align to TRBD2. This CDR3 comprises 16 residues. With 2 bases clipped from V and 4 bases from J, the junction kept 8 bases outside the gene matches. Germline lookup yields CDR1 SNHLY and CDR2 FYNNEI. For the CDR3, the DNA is TGTGCCAGCAGTGAATGGACGGGGGGGCTCCCAGATACGCAGTATTTT. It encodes CASSEWTGGLPDTQYF.

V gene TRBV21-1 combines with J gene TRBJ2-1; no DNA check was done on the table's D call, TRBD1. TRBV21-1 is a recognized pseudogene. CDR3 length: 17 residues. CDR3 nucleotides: TGTGCCAGCAGCAAGGAGGCTCCGGGACAGGGTTGGCATGAGCAGTTCTTC. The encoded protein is CASSKEAPGQGWHEQFF.

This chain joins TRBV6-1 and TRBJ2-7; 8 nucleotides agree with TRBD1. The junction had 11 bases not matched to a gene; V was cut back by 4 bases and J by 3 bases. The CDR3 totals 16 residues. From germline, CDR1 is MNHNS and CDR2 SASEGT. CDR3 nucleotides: TGTGCCAGCAGTGTTATGCAGGGGGCCGGAATCTACGAGCAGTACTTC. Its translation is CASSVMQGAGIYEQYF.

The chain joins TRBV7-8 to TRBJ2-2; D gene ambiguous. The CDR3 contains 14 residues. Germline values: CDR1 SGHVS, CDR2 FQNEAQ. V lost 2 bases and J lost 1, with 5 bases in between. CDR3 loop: CASSLRQNTGELFF. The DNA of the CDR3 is TGTGCCAGCAGCTTAAGACAGAACACCGGGGAGCTGTTTTTT.

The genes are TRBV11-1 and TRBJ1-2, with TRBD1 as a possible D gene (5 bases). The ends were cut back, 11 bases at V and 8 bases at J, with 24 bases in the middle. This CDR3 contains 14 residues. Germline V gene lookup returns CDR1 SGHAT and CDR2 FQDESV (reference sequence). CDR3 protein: CAEGQTGGTRGYTF. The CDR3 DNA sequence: TGTGCCGAGGGGCAAACTGGGGGGACGAGGGGCTACACCTTC. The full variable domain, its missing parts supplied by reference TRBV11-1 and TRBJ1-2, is EAEVAQSPRYKITEKSQAVAFWCDPISGHATLYWYRQILGQGPELLVQFQDESVVDDSQLPKDRFSAERLKGVDSTLKIQPAELGDSAMYLCAEGQTGGTRGYTFGSGTRLTVV.

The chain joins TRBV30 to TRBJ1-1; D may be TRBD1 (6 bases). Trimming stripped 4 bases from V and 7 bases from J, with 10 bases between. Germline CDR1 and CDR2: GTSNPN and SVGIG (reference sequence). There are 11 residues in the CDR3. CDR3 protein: CAWNREGEAFF. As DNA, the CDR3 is TGTGCCTGGAACAGGGAAGGTGAAGCTTTCTTT.

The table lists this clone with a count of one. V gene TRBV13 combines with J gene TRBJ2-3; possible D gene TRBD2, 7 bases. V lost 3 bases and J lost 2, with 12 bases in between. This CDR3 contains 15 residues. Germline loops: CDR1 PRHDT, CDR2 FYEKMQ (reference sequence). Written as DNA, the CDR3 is TGTGCCAGCAGCTTCCGGGGGGCCATCACAGATACGCAGTATTTT. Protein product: CASSFRGAITDTQYF.

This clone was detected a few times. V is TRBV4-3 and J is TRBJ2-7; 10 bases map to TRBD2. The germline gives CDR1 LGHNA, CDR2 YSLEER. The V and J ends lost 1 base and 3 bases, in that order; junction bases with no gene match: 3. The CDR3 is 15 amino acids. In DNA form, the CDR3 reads TGCGCCAGCAGCCAAGTCGTAGCGGGAGGCTACGAGCAGTACTTC. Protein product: CASSQVVAGGYEQYF.

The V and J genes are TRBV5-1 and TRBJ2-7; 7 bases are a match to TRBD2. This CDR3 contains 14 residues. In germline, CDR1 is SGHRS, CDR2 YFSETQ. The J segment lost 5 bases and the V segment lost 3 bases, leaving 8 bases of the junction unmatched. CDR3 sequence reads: CASSSIRGEDEQYF. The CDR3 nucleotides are TGCGCCAGCAGCTCGATTCGGGGGGAGGACGAGCAGTACTTC.

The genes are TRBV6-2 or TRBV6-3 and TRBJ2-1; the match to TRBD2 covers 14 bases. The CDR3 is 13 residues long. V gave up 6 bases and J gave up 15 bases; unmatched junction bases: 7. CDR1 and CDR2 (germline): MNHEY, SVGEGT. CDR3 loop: CASSQGLAGVPFF. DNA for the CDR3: TGTGCCAGCAGCCAGGGACTAGCGGGAGTCCCGTTCTTC.

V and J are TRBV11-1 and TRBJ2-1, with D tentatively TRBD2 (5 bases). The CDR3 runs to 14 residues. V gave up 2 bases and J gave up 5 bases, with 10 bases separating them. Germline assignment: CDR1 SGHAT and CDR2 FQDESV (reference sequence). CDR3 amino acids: CASSLTGVHNEQFF. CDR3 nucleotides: TGTGCCAGCAGCTTAACCGGGGTCCACAATGAGCAGTTCTTC.

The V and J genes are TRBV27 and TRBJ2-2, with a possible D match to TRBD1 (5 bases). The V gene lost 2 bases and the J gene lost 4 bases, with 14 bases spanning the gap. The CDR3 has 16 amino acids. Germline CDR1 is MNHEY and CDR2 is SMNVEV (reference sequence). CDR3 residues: CASSLSRGESTGELFF. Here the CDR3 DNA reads TGTGCCAGCAGTTTAAGTAGGGGCGAGAGCACCGGGGAGCTGTTTTTT.

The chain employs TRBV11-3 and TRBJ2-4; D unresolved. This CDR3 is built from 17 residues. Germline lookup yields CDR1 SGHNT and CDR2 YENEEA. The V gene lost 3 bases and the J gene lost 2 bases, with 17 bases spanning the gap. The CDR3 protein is CASSFFILLAPKNIQYF. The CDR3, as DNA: TGTGCCAGCAGCTTTTTTATTCTGTTGGCTCCCAAAAACATTCAGTACTTC.

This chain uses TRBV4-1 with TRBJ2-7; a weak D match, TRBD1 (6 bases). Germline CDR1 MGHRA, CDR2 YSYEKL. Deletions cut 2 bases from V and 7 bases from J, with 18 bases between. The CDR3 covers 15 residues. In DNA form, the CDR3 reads TGCGCCAGCAGCCAATCAAACCCTTTAGACAGGGAGCAGTACTTC. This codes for CASSQSNPLDREQYF.